The clone carrying this TCR beta chain was detected ten times or more. The antigen is unknown. One entry per CDR3 protein results from TCRdb running MiXCR on the reads. The sample shows around 770,000 distinct CDR3 sequences, under 35% of them seen only once. Trimming took 0 bases from V and 4 from J, leaving 18 bases between them. The CDR3 covers 16 residues. The germline gives CDR1 DFQATT, CDR2 SNEGSKA (reference sequence). The entry originates in a study of T cell repertoires in cytomegalovirus infection. Overall study: Recently identified HLA-C-restricted CMV epitopes and well-studied HLA-B-restricted CMV epitopes were used by the study. General study points: Ex vivo responses were dominated by HLA-C-restricted CMV-specific TCR beta clonotypes.

The receptor's source is a human donor in good health (CMV status not recorded). Some clones in this sample may be carry-over from other donors' samples. J is TRBJ1-2 and V is TRBV20-1, with unresolved D. Here the sequenced sample was cultured CD8+ T cells from PBMCs, taken from culture after CMV antigen stimulation. The CDR3 here is CSARDTLGWVGYGYTF. Here the CDR3 DNA reads TGCAGTGCTAGAGATACCCTAGGGTGGGTAGGCTATGGCTACACCTTC.